This T cell receptor beta chain came from a study of T and B cells in COVID-19 patients. Study in general: Blood was sampled from COVID-19 patients who were either actively infected or recovered.

In its sample, this clonotype ranks as large. Germline CDR1 is SQVTM and CDR2 is ANQGSEA. V lost 5 bases and J lost 2; bases outside the gene matches: 7. This CDR3 is 14 amino acids long. Multiplex PCR with BIOMED2 TRB-A/B primer pools amplified TRB rearrangements. TCRdb redid the calling of the multiplex PCR reads with MiXCR, one entry per CDR3 protein. The sample has fewer than 3,500 distinct CDR3 sequences; 22% are singletons. TRB was amplified from around 250-500 ng of blood genomic DNA. This clonotype originated in a human donor with active COVID-19. This rearrangement joins TRBV29-1 to TRBJ2-3; 7 nucleotides line up with TRBD1. Sequenced sample: blood. CDR3 coding DNA: TGCAGCGTTCACAGGGGCACGCTCACAGATACGCAGTATTTT. Amino acids: CSVHRGTLTDTQYF.